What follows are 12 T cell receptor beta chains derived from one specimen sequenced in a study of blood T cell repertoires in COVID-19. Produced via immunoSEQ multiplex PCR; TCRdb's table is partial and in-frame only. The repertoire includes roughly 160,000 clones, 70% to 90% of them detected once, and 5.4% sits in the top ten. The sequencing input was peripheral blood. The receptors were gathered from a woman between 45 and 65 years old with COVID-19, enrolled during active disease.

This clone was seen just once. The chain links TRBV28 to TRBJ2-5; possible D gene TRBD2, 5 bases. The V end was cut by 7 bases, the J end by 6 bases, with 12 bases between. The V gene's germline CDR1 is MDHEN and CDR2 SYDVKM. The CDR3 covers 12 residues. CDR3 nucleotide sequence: TGTGCCAGCAACCCCCCGGGGAAGACCCAGTACTTC. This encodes CASNPPGKTQYF.

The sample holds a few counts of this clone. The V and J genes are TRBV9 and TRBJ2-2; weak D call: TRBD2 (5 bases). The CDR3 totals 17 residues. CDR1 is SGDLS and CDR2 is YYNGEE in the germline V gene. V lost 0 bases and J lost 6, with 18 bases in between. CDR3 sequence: CASSVETPGNNPGELFF. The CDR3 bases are TGTGCCAGCAGCGTAGAAACGCCGGGAAACAACCCCGGGGAGCTGTTTTTT. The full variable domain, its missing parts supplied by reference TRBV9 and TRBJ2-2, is DSGVTQTPKHLITATGQRVTLRCSPRSGDLSVYWYQQSLDQGLQFLIQYYNGEERAKGNILERFSAQQFPDLHSELNLSSLELGDSALYFCASSVETPGNNPGELFFGEGSRLTVL.

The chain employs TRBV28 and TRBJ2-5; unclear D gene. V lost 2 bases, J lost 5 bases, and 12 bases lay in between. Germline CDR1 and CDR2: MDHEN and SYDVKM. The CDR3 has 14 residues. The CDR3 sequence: CASSLGSAGETQYF. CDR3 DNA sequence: TGTGCCAGCAGTTTAGGTTCAGCCGGGGAGACCCAGTACTTC.

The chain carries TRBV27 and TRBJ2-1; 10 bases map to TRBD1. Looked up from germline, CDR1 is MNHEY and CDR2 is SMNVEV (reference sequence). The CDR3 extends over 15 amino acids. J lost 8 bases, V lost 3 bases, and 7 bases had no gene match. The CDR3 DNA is TGTGCCAGCAGTTTCCCGGGACAGGGGAGGTATGAGCAGTTCTTC. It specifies CASSFPGQGRYEQFF.

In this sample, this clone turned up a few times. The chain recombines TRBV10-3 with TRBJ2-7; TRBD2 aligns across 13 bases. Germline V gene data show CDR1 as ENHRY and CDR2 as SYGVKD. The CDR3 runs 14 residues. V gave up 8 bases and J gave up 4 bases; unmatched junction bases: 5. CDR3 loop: CAIGGLAGMYEQYF. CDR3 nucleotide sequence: TGTGCCATCGGGGGACTAGCGGGGATGTACGAGCAGTACTTC.

The CDR3: CATSETGFGTQYF. The CDR3 DNA is TGTGCCACCAGTGAGACAGGGTTTGGGACCCAGTACTTC. The chain carries TRBV24-1 and TRBJ2-5, with 7 bases identical to TRBD1. V shed 4 bases and J 7 bases; nucleotides not matched to a gene: 5. CDR3 length equals 13 residues. The germline CDR1 and CDR2 sequences are KGHDR and SFDVKD.

The CDR3 reads CASSAYSGGSNEQYF. DNA for the CDR3: TGTGCCAGCAGCGCATATAGCGGGGGGTCCAACGAGCAGTACTTC. The J gene is TRBJ2-7, the V gene TRBV7-3; 10 nucleotides match TRBD2. V gave up 5 bases and J gave up 5 bases; unmatched junction bases: 9. The germline CDR1 and CDR2 sequences are SGHTA and FQGTGA. The CDR3 spans 15 residues.

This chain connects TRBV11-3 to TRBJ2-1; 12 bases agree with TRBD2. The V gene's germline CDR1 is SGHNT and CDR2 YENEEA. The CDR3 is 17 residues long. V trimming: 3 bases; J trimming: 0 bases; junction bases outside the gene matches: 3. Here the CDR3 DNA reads TGTGCCAGCAGCTTTCTAGCGGGGGGGAACTCCTACAATGAGCAGTTCTTC. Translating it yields CASSFLAGGNSYNEQFF. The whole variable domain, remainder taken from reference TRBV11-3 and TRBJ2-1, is EAGVVQSPRYKIIEKKQPVAFWCNPISGHNTLYWYLQNLGQGPELLIRYENEEAVDDSQLPKDRFSAERLKGVDSTLKIQPAELGDSAVYLCASSFLAGGNSYNEQFFGPGTRLTVL.

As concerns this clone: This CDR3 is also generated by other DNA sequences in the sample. CDR3: CASSSTGNTEAFF. The CDR3 region has the DNA TGTGCCAGTAGTTCCACAGGGAACACTGAAGCTTTCTTT. This chain connects TRBV19 to TRBJ1-1, with TRBD1 as a possible D gene (5 bases). Germline assignment: CDR1 LNHDA and CDR2 SQIVND (reference sequence). The CDR3 covers 13 residues. The ends were cut back, 5 bases at V and 1 base at J, with 8 bases in the middle.

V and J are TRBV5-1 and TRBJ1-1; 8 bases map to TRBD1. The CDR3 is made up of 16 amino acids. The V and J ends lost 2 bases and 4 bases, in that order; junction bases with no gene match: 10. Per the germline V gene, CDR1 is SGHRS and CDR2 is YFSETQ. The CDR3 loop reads CASSFFPIQGVTEAFF. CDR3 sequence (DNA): TGCGCCAGCAGCTTTTTTCCGATACAGGGGGTCACTGAAGCTTTCTTT.

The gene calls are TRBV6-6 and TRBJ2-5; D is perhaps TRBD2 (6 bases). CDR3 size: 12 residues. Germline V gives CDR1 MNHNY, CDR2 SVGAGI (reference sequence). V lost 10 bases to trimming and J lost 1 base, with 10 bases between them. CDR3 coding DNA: TGTGCCACCCGGAGGGGCCAAGAGACCCAGTACTTC. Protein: CATRRGQETQYF.

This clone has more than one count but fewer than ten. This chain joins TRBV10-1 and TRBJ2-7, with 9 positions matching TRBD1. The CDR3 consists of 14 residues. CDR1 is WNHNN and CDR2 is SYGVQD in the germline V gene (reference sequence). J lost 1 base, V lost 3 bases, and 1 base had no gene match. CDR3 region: CASSEGTGSYEQYF. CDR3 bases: TGCGCCAGCAGTGAAGGGACAGGGTCCTACGAGCAGTACTTC.